This is a list of T cell receptor beta chains from one sample in a study of blood T cells in healthy people across ages. TCRdb passed the 5' RACE reads through MiXCR, listing each CDR3 protein once. Here the sample spans about 400,000 distinct CDR3 sequences, 50% to 60% being singletons. Sequenced material: blood. Receptors originate from a man aged 60 to 75 in good health. Each CDR3 is given with its conserved first and last residue. Each record gives: J gene, clone size, V gene, D gene, CDR3 DNA, CDR3 protein. The D gene is left open where the match is weak. Expanded clones are given a class, and other clones once, few, many or no size at all.

TRBJ2-4 . TRBV10-1 . TGCGCCAGCAGTGAGCTTGCGGGGGCGGACATTCAGTACTTC CASSELAGADIQYF
TRBJ2-7 . TRBV20-1 . TGCAGTGCTCCCCGGGACTGGTACAATGAGCAGTACTTC CSAPRDWYNEQYF
TRBJ2-7 few TRBV7-9 . TGTGCCAGCAGCGAGGGGGGTCCGACCTACGAGCAGTACTTC CASSEGGPTYEQYF
TRBJ2-3 . TRBV20-1 TRBD1 TGCAGTGCCCCCGAGACAGGGGCCACAGATACGCAGTATTTT CSAPETGATDTQYF
TRBJ2-1 . TRBV4-3 TRBD2 TGCGCCAGCAGCCAAGCCTGGGGGGCTAGCGGGAACAATGAGCAGTTCTTC CASSQAWGASGNNEQFF
TRBJ2-1 . TRBV25-1 TRBD2 TGTGCCAGCAGTAAAGAGACTAGCCTTTCCTACAATGAGCAGTTCTTC CASSKETSLSYNEQFF
TRBJ1-5 . TRBV7-9 . TGTGCCAGCAGCTTAGCGCTGACAGGAAACAATCAGCCCCAGCATTTT CASSLALTGNNQPQHF
TRBJ2-5 few TRBV7-8 TRBD1 TGTGCCAGCAGCTTAGCGTCTGGGACAGGGGGAGAGACCCAGTACTTC CASSLASGTGGETQYF
TRBJ1-2 few TRBV28 . TGTGCCACTGCGGGCGGATCCTATGGCTACACCTTC CATAGGSYGYTF
TRBJ2-3 . TRBV20-1 . TGCAGTGCTGCCCCGGGGCCAGACCGCACAGATACGCAGTATTTT CSAAPGPDRTDTQYF
TRBJ2-7 . TRBV7-2 TRBD2 TGTGCCAGCATACCCGGACTAGCGGGAGGGCGGGGCGAGCAGAACTTC CASIPGLAGGRGEQNF
TRBJ2-7 . TRBV12-3/TRBV12-4 TRBD2 TGTGCCAGCAGCCTAACCGGGACTAGCTTATACGAGCAGTACTTC CASSLTGTSLYEQYF
TRBJ2-7 . TRBV20-1 . TGCAGTGCTAGAGATAATCGAGGGTTCGAGCAGTACTTC CSARDNRGFEQYF
TRBJ2-3 . TRBV20-1 TRBD2 TGCAGTGCCATCTCGGGACTAGCACAATCTTCAGATACGCAGTATTTT CSAISGLAQSSDTQYF
TRBJ2-5 many TRBV29-1 . TGCAGCGTCACCGCCGGGCGGGATACCCAGTACTTC CSVTAGRDTQYF
TRBJ2-6 . TRBV12-3/TRBV12-4 . TGTGCCAGCAGTGTTTTGGGGAGATCACTCTCTGGGGCCAACGTCCTGACTTTC CASSVLGRSLSGANVLTF
TRBJ1-4 few TRBV7-2 . TGTGCCAGCAGCTTAGTGGCGGATGAAAAACTGTTTTTT CASSLVADEKLFF
TRBJ2-4 . TRBV29-1 TRBD2 TGCAGCGTTAGGTGGGGAGGGGCCAAAAACATTCAGTACTTC CSVRWGGAKNIQYF
TRBJ2-1 . TRBV7-2 . TGTGCCAGCAGCTTAGGGATTTCGGCCCCTTGGAAGTTCTTC CASSLGISAPWKFF
TRBJ2-4 . TRBV7-9 TRBD1 TGTGCCAGCAGCCTACAGGGGCATGGGGAGCAGTACTTC CASSLQGHGEQYF
TRBJ1-6 few TRBV6-2/TRBV6-3 TRBD1 TGTGCCAGCATCAGACAGGGGACGGCTTCACCCCTCCACTTT CASIRQGTASPLHF
TRBJ1-2 . TRBV28 . TGTGCCAGCAGACGAAGGCTCAACTATGGCTACACCTTC CASRRRLNYGYTF
TRBJ1-2 many TRBV5-1 . TGCGCCAGCAGCTTGGAAGGCAGGGGAGATGGCTACACCTTC CASSLEGRGDGYTF
TRBJ2-7 few TRBV20-1 TRBD2 TGCAGTGCTAGTCTAGCGGGAAGTCCTCCCTACGAGCAGTACTTC CSASLAGSPPYEQYF
TRBJ1-6 . TRBV19 . TGTGCCAGTACCAAAAGGGGCGATTCACCCCTCCACTTT CASTKRGDSPLHF
TRBJ2-7 . TRBV5-1 TRBD1 TGCGCCAGCAGCTTTAAGGGACAGTCCTACGAGCAGTACTTC CASSFKGQSYEQYF
TRBJ2-7 . TRBV2 . TGTGCCAGCAGGGTACAGCCTAACGAGCAGTACTTC CASRVQPNEQYF
TRBJ1-1 . TRBV29-1 . TGCAGCGTTACCGACAGATTTGTGAACACTGAAGCTTTCTTT CSVTDRFVNTEAFF
TRBJ2-3 . TRBV29-1 TRBD2 TGCACGACTAGCGGGGCCCTTATCACAGATACGCAGTATTTT CTTSGALITDTQYF
TRBJ2-1 few TRBV20-1 . TGCAGTGCTAGAGATGGGGGGGCCCGCTACAATGAGCAGTTCTTC CSARDGGARYNEQFF
TRBJ2-4 few TRBV7-9 . TGTGCCAGCAGCTTGGATCTTTCCCGGGACAAAAACATTCAGTACTTC CASSLDLSRDKNIQYF
TRBJ2-3 . TRBV24-1 . TGTGCCACCAGTGGGCAGGGCACAGATACGCAGTATTTT CATSGQGTDTQYF
TRBJ1-5 . TRBV6-6 TRBD1 TGTGCCACCAGACAGGGGAGCAATCAGCCCCAGCATTTT CATRQGSNQPQHF
TRBJ2-5 few TRBV4-1 TRBD2 TGCGCCAGCAGCCAATTTGGGACTAGCGGGAGTGAGACCCAGTACTTC CASSQFGTSGSETQYF
TRBJ2-1 . TRBV4-2 . TGTGCCAGCAGCCAAGAACCGGGCGGATTCAGCTCCTACAATGAGCAGTTCTTC CASSQEPGGFSSYNEQFF
TRBJ1-2 . TRBV20-1 . TGCAGTGCTAGTTCCGGTATTGGTGGCTACACCTTC CSASSGIGGYTF
TRBJ2-5 once TRBV20-1 TRBD2 TGCAGTGCGGACGGGAGGGCCGCGGAGACCCAGTACTTC CSADGRAAETQYF
TRBJ2-7 many TRBV7-2 TRBD2 TGTGCCAGCAGCTGGACTAGCGGGAGGTCATGGGAGCAGTACTTC CASSWTSGRSWEQYF
TRBJ2-5 . TRBV6-2/TRBV6-3 . TGTGCCAGCAGTTACTCGAACAGCTTCCAAGAGACCCAGTACTTC CASSYSNSFQETQYF
TRBJ1-2 . TRBV7-2 . TGTGCCAATAGCTTAGTAGTAGGGGGGGCCAGTAACTATGGCTACACCTTC CANSLVVGGASNYGYTF
TRBJ2-5 . TRBV4-3 . TGCGCCAGCAGCCAAGAGTTGAGAGGTTTAGAGACCCAGTACTTC CASSQELRGLETQYF
TRBJ2-1 . TRBV9 TRBD1 TGTGCCAGCAGCGTAGCTGGACAGGCTTCCTCCTACAATGAGCAGTTCTTC CASSVAGQASSYNEQFF
TRBJ2-3 once TRBV6-2/TRBV6-3 TRBD2 TGTGCCAGCATGCCTGGAGGGGCTAGCGGAACAGATACGCAGTATTTT CASMPGGASGTDTQYF
TRBJ1-2 few TRBV12-3/TRBV12-4 . TGTGCCAGCAGTTTATCTCAGGGGTTAAACTATGGCTACACCTTC CASSLSQGLNYGYTF
TRBJ1-2 once TRBV7-2 . TGTGCCAGTAGCGCACAGGGAGGGGACTATGGCTACACCTTC CASSAQGGDYGYTF